These 22 T cell receptor beta chains share one sample of origin, sequenced in a study of T cell responses to AZD1222 COVID-19 vaccine. Assay: immunoSEQ multiplex PCR; the TCRdb copy retains only in-frame clones and omits some. The table records fewer than 200,000 clones, around nine tenths of them present only once. The input for sequencing was peripheral blood, taken on day 0 of AZD1222 vaccination. The receptors stem from an adult in good health.

V gene TRBV18 combines with J gene TRBJ2-5; D unresolved. The CDR3 contains 14 residues. The V and J ends lost 1 base and 4 bases respectively, with 10 bases between them. Looked up from germline, CDR1 is KGHSH and CDR2 is LQKENI. The CDR3 DNA follows: TGTGCCAGCTCACCACAATCTTGGGGAGAGACCCAGTACTTC. It translates to CASSPQSWGETQYF.

The J gene is TRBJ1-3, the V gene TRBV5-1; no firm D call. V lost 0 bases and J lost 1, with 5 bases in between. The CDR3 runs 14 residues. CDR1 is SGHRS and CDR2 is YFSETQ in the germline V gene. Here the CDR3 DNA reads TGCGCCAGCAGCTTGGGGCAGTCTGGAAACACCATATATTTT. It is translated as CASSLGQSGNTIYF.

The chain joins TRBV5-6 to TRBJ1-5; the match to TRBD1 covers 8 bases. This CDR3 contains 15 residues. V lost 2 bases to trimming and J lost 6 bases; unmatched junction nucleotides: 7. Germline CDR1 and CDR2: SGHDT and YYEEEE. The CDR3 sequence is CASSFRQGAGQPQHF. CDR3 DNA: TGTGCCAGCAGCTTTCGGCAGGGGGCCGGTCAGCCCCAGCATTTT.

The CDR3 nucleotides read TGTGCCAGCAGCTTGTCTCCAGCGGAGTACTCATACAATGAGCAGTTCTTC. As protein: CASSLSPAEYSYNEQFF. V usage is TRBV5-5 and J usage is TRBJ2-1; possible D gene TRBD2, 5 bases. The CDR3 runs 17 residues. The V gene's germline CDR1 is SGHKS and CDR2 YYEKEE (reference sequence). V lost 1 base, J lost 4 bases, and 18 bases lay in between.

This clone has only a few counts. V and J are TRBV7-9 and TRBJ2-7, with TRBD1 matching over 11 bases. The V and J ends lost 5 bases and 2 bases, in that order; junction bases with no gene match: 8. Germline V gene data show CDR1 as SEHNR and CDR2 as FQNEAQ (reference sequence). There are 16 residues in the CDR3. The CDR3 nucleotides read TGTGCCAGCAGCGGTTGGACAGGGGGCGTCGCCTACGAGCAGTACTTC. It is translated as CASSGWTGGVAYEQYF.

This sequence joins TRBV20-1 and TRBJ2-5; D unresolved. This CDR3 spans 11 amino acids. Trimming stripped 6 bases from V and 5 bases from J, with 10 bases between. Germline V gene lookup returns CDR1 DFQATT and CDR2 SNEGSKA (reference sequence). CDR3: CSAPVLETQYF. CDR3 DNA sequence: TGCAGTGCCCCCGTGCTGGAGACCCAGTACTTC.

The chain has TRBV24-1 and TRBJ2-1; TRBD1 is a possible D gene (5 bases). Germline CDR1 is KGHDR and CDR2 is SFDVKD. V lost 4 bases and J lost 7, with 7 bases in between. The CDR3 is made up of 12 amino acids. The CDR3 region has the DNA TGTGCCACCAGTGACTACAGGAATGAGCAGTTCTTC. Amino acids: CATSDYRNEQFF.

The chain joins TRBV19 to TRBJ2-1; 11 bases line up with TRBD1. The CDR3 spans 15 residues. V gave up 7 bases and J gave up 5 bases; unmatched junction bases: 7. Germline V lookup: CDR1 LNHDA, CDR2 SQIVND (reference sequence). CDR3 DNA: TGTGCCAGTACGGGACAGGGGGGGCGCGACAATGAGCAGTTCTTC. Translating gives CASTGQGGRDNEQFF.

A few counts support this clone. CDR3 residues: CASSMVQQGVLFQPQHF. CDR3 in DNA: TGTGCCAGTAGTATGGTGCAACAGGGGGTACTTTTTCAGCCCCAGCATTTT. The V call is TRBV19, the J call TRBJ1-5; TRBD1 aligns across 8 bases. The CDR3 sequence is 17 residues long. Trimming at V came to 3 bases and at J to 6 bases, leaving 13 bases not matched to a gene. Germline V lookup: CDR1 LNHDA, CDR2 SQIVND (reference sequence).

The chain is built from TRBV3-1 (or the pseudogene TRBV3-2) and TRBJ2-1, with D perhaps being TRBD1 or TRBD2 (7 bases each). Germline CDR1 LGHDT, CDR2 YNNKEL (reference sequence). This CDR3 region has 19 residues. V dropped 3 bases and J dropped 6 bases, with 27 bases sitting between them. The CDR3: CASSQNRGQAPWGGNEQFF. In DNA, the CDR3 is TGTGCCAGCAGCCAGAACCGTGGACAGGCTCCTTGGGGGGGCAATGAGCAGTTCTTC.

V is TRBV6-6 and J is TRBJ1-5; 8 nucleotides match TRBD1. Germline values: CDR1 MNHNY, CDR2 SVGAGI (reference sequence). This CDR3 region has 16 residues. The V gene end was trimmed by 2 bases and the J gene end by 5 bases; junction bases not matched to a gene: 8. This CDR3 reads CASSYQTGVRDQPQHF. CDR3 coding DNA: TGTGCCAGCAGTTACCAGACAGGGGTTAGAGATCAGCCCCAGCATTTT.

V is TRBV27 and J is TRBJ1-2; 7 bases line up with TRBD1. The CDR3 loop spans 13 amino acids. Germline V gene data show CDR1 as MNHEY and CDR2 as SMNVEV (reference sequence). The trim removed 4 bases at V and 7 bases at J, leaving 6 bases unmatched. CDR3 DNA: TGTGCCAGCAGTTACGAAGGGGGCGCTGGCTACACCTTC. It translates to CASSYEGGAGYTF.

The J gene is TRBJ2-2, the V gene TRBV6-5; TRBD2 agrees at 8 bases. There are 14 residues in the CDR3. The trim removed 5 bases at V and 9 bases at J, leaving 8 bases unmatched. Germline values: CDR1 MNHEY, CDR2 SVGAGI. The chain's CDR3 is CASSLAGPYRELFF. CDR3 in DNA: TGTGCCAGCAGTCTAGCGGGCCCGTACCGGGAGCTGTTTTTT.

The chain uses TRBV6-5 and TRBJ2-7; D unresolved. This CDR3 has 13 residues. Trimming took 0 bases from V and 6 from J, leaving 9 bases between them. Germline V gene lookup returns CDR1 MNHEY and CDR2 SVGAGI. The CDR3 here is CASSYSAGPEQYF. CDR3 nucleotides: TGTGCCAGCAGTTACTCGGCCGGTCCCGAGCAGTACTTC.

This clone is a singleton in its sample. The chain's CDR3 is CASWAGGNTEAFF. The CDR3 DNA sequence: TGTGCCAGTTGGGCGGGGGGGAACACTGAAGCTTTCTTT. This sequence joins TRBV19 and TRBJ1-1; TRBD1 might be the D (5 bases). The V end was cut by 8 bases, the J end by 1 base, with 11 bases between. The CDR3 contains 13 residues. CDR1 LNHDA and CDR2 SQIVND come from the germline V gene (reference sequence).

This chain joins TRBV27 and TRBJ2-7, with D maybe TRBD2 (6 bases). CDR3 length equals 17 residues. From germline, CDR1 is MNHEY and CDR2 SMNVEV (reference sequence). Trimming pared 4 bases from V and 2 bases from J, leaving 21 bases between. The DNA of the CDR3 is TGTGCCAGCAGTTACACAGGTTCGGGCGGGGTTCCCTACGAGCAGTACTTC. Protein sequence: CASSYTGSGGVPYEQYF.

This chain connects TRBV25-1 to TRBJ1-1; 8 bases map to TRBD1. The CDR3 has 13 amino acids. The V gene end was trimmed by 4 bases and the J gene end by 6 bases; junction bases not matched to a gene: 4. Germline CDR1 is MGHDK and CDR2 is SYGVNS. The CDR3 DNA reads TGTGCCAGCAGTGGAGACAGGGGCTCTGAAGCTTTCTTT. Protein sequence: CASSGDRGSEAFF. Full variable domain (rest looked up from reference TRBV25-1 and TRBJ1-1): EADIYQTPRYLVIGTGKKITLECSQTMGHDKMYWYQQDPGMELHLIHYSYGVNSTEKGDLSSESTVSRIRTEHFPLTLESARPSHTSQYLCASSGDRGSEAFFGQGTRLTVV.

The chain carries TRBV20-1 and TRBJ1-3, with TRBD1 as a possible D gene (6 bases). The CDR3 contains 18 residues. CDR1 and CDR2 from the germline V gene are DFQATT and SNEGSKA (reference sequence). The V gene lost 3 bases and the J gene lost 0 bases, with 21 bases spanning the gap. The CDR3 here is CSASRGQQRTFSGNTIYF. The CDR3 bases are TGCAGTGCTAGTCGAGGACAGCAACGTACTTTCTCTGGAAACACCATATATTTT.

The chain combines TRBV12-3 or TRBV12-4 with TRBJ1-1, with 7 bases identical to TRBD1. CDR3 length: 12 amino acids. CDR3 DNA: TGTGCGATCAGGGGGACCTACACTGAAGCTTTCTTT. It yields the protein CAIRGTYTEAFF.

This clone was counted only a few times. The gene calls are TRBV5-4 and TRBJ1-2; possible D gene TRBD1, 5 bases. The CDR3 spans 14 residues. Germline assignment: CDR1 SGHNT and CDR2 YYREEE (reference sequence). V dropped 7 bases and J dropped 6 bases, with 19 bases sitting between them. CDR3 residues: CASGPYNLGDGYTF. DNA of the CDR3: TGTGCCAGCGGCCCGTATAATTTGGGGGATGGCTACACCTTC.

The chain recombines TRBV5-1 with TRBJ2-1; unclear D gene. CDR3 length equals 13 residues. Between the trimmed V and J ends, which lost 4 bases and 5 bases, there was a span of 10 bases. Germline V gene lookup returns CDR1 SGHRS and CDR2 YFSETQ. DNA of the CDR3: TGCGCCAGCAGCCCCATAAACAACAATGAGCAGTTCTTC. This codes for CASSPINNNEQFF.

CDR3 loop: CASSQDSQGFYGYTF. The CDR3 DNA reads as TGCGCCAGCAGCCAAGACTCACAGGGGTTCTATGGCTACACCTTC. The chain couples TRBV4-1 to TRBJ1-2, with 7 bases aligning to TRBD1. The V gene's germline CDR1 is MGHRA and CDR2 YSYEKL. The CDR3 contains 15 residues. V lost 0 bases, J lost 4 bases, and 5 bases stayed unmatched.